This TCR beta chain was sequenced in a study of T cell changes during pregnancy in multiple sclerosis. Germline V gene sequence: CDR1 ENHRY, CDR2 SYGVKD. After removal of 6 bases from V and 2 bases from J, the junction contained 2 bases not matched to a gene. The CDR3 length is 14 residues. Sequencing used immunoSEQ multiplex PCR; TCRdb keeps in-frame clones, though not all of them. The table has approximately 41,000 clones, about 90% seen once. The sample here was CD4+ T cells from peripheral blood mononuclear cells, taken in the second trimester of pregnancy. The receptor's source is a female donor in good health, enrolled as a control in a pregnancy study. The rearrangement joins TRBV10-3 to TRBJ2-7, with TRBD1 matching over 12 bases. CDR3: CAIRGTGGTYEQYF. The CDR3 DNA reads as TGTGCCATCAGAGGGACAGGGGGCACCTACGAGCAGTACTTC.